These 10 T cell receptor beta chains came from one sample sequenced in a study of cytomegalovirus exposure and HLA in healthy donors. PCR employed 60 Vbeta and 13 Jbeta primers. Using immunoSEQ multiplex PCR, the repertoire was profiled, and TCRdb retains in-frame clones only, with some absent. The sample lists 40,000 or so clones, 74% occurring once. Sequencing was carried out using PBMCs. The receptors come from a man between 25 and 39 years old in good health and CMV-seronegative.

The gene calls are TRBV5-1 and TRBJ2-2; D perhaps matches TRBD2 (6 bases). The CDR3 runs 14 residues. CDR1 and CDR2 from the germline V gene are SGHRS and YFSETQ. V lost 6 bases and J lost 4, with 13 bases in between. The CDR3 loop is CASTMNGGTGELFF. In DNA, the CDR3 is TGCGCCAGCACCATGAACGGGGGCACCGGGGAGCTGTTTTTT.

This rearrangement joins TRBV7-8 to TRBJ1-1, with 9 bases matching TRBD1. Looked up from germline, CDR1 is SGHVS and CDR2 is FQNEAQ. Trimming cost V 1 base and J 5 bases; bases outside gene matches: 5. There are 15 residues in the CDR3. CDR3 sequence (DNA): TGTGCCAGCAGCTTAGGTCGACAGGGGGGAACTGAAGCTTTCTTT. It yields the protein CASSLGRQGGTEAFF.

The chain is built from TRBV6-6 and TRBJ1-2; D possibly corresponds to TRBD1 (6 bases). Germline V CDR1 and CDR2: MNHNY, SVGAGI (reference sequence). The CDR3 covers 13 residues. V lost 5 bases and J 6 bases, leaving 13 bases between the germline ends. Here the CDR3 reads CASSTDSVNGYTF. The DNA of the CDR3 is TGTGCCAGCAGTACGGACAGTGTGAATGGCTACACCTTC.

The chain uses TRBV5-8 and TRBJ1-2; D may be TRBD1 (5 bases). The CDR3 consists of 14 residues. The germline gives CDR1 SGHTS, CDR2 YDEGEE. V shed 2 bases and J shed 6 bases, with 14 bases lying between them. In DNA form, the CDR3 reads TGTGCCAGCAGCTTAATGCAGGGAGGTGATGGCTACACCTTC. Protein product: CASSLMQGGDGYTF. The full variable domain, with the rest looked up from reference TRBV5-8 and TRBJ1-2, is EAGVTQSPTHLIKTRGQQATLRCSPISGHTSVYWYQQALGLGLQFLLWYDEGEERNRGNFPPRFSGRQFPNYSSELNVNALELEDSALYLCASSLMQGGDGYTFGSGTRLTVV.

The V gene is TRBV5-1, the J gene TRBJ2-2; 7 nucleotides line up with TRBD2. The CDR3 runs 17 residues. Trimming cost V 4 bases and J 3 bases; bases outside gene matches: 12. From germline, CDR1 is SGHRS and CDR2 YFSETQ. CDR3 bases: TGCGCCAGCAGCCTGTACGCGGGGGTTAGGGACACCGGGGAGCTGTTTTTT. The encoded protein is CASSLYAGVRDTGELFF.

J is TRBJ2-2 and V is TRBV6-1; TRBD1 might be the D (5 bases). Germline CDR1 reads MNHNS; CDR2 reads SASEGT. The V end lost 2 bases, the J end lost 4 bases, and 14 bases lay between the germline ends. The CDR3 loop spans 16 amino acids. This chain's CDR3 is CASSERAGQRTGELFF. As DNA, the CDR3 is TGTGCCAGCAGTGAACGGGCAGGGCAACGCACCGGGGAGCTGTTTTTT.

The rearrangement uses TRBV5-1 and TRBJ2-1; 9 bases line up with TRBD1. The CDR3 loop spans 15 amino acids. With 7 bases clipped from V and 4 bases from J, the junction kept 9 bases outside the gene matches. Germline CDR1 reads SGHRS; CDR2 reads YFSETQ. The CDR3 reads CASRPGTGPYNEQFF. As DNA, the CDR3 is TGCGCCAGCCGCCCCGGGACAGGGCCGTACAATGAGCAGTTCTTC.

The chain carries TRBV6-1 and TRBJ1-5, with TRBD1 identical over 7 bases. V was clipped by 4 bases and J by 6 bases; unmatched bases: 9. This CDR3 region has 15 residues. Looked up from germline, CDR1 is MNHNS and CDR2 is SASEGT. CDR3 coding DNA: TGTGCCAGCAGTGGGGACAGTGCGGGGGGTCAGCCCCAGCATTTT. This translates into CASSGDSAGGQPQHF.

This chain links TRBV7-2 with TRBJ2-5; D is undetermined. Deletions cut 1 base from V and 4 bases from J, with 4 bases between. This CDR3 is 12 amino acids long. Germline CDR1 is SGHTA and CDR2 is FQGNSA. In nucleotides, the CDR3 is TGTGCCAGCAGCTTAGATCGAGAGACCCAGTACTTC. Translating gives CASSLDRETQYF.

CDR3 protein: CASSMAARDRDEAFF. The CDR3, as DNA: TGTGCCAGTAGTATGGCGGCCAGGGATAGAGATGAAGCTTTCTTT. This rearrangement joins TRBV19 to TRBJ1-1; D is perhaps TRBD1 (5 bases). This CDR3 is built from 15 residues. Trimming took 3 bases from V and 7 from J, leaving 18 bases between them. CDR1 is LNHDA, CDR2 SQIVND, per germline (reference sequence).